This is a list of T cell receptor beta chains from one sample in a study of T cell repertoires in ileal Crohn's disease. Measured with immunoSEQ multiplex PCR; TCRdb has only the in-frame clones, and not every one. The sample has 7,300 or so clones; around 83% are singletons. What was sequenced was ileal tissue. The receptors were sampled from an adult with Crohn's disease. The CDR3 runs from the conserved cysteine through the conserved F or W. Each record gives: CDR3 DNA, CDR3 protein, clone size, D gene, V gene, J gene. A D gene is named only where the DNA matches it firmly. Not all rows give a size; the values are once, few, many and, for expanded clones, a class.

DNA: TGTGCCAGCAGTGAAGCGGGAGTATCGTCCGGGGAGCTGTTTTTT
CDR3: CASSEAGVSSGELFF
size: few
D: TRBD2
V: TRBV6-4
J: TRBJ2-2

DNA: TGTGCCAGCAGCTTACAGGGATCCGGGGAGCTGTTTTTT
CDR3: CASSLQGSGELFF
size: -
D: -
V: TRBV7-3
J: TRBJ2-2

DNA: TGCAGTGCTCCAGATAACTATGGCTACACCTTC
CDR3: CSAPDNYGYTF
size: -
D: -
V: TRBV20-1
J: TRBJ1-2

DNA: TGTGCCAGTAACCCGTCCGGGACAGGGGTCGGCTACACCTTC
CDR3: CASNPSGTGVGYTF
size: once
D: TRBD1
V: TRBV19
J: TRBJ1-2

DNA: TGTGCCAGCGGCTCTCCGGGAGGCCTCAGCTCCTACGAGCAGTACTTC
CDR3: CASGSPGGLSSYEQYF
size: -
D: TRBD2
V: TRBV27
J: TRBJ2-7

DNA: TGCGCCAGCAACGAGGGGGCAGGATATGGCTACACCTTC
CDR3: CASNEGAGYGYTF
size: once
D: TRBD1
V: TRBV4-1
J: TRBJ1-2

DNA: TGTGCCAGCAGTGAATTCAGGGGGACGGGATACAATGAGCAGTTCTTC
CDR3: CASSEFRGTGYNEQFF
size: -
D: TRBD1
V: TRBV6-1
J: TRBJ2-1

DNA: TGTGCCTGGAGTGAGTTGGGATCGGCCCAAAGGAGGGCTGAAGCTTTCTTT
CDR3: CAWSELGSAQRRAEAFF
size: -
D: -
V: TRBV30
J: TRBJ1-1

DNA: TGCGCCAGCAGCGAAGGACTTCCCTACGAGCAGTACTTC
CDR3: CASSEGLPYEQYF
size: -
D: -
V: TRBV5-1
J: TRBJ2-7

DNA: TGCGCCAGCAGTGAGACTGGACAGGGAGTTAACACTGAAGCTTTCTTT
CDR3: CASSETGQGVNTEAFF
size: -
D: TRBD1
V: TRBV10-1
J: TRBJ1-1

DNA: TGTGCCAGTAGTATAGGCAGGACAGGCAACACTGAAGCTTTCTTT
CDR3: CASSIGRTGNTEAFF
size: few
D: TRBD1
V: TRBV19
J: TRBJ1-1

DNA: TGTGCCAGCAGCTGGGCCCGGACTAGCGGGAGTGAGCAGTTCTTC
CDR3: CASSWARTSGSEQFF
size: -
D: TRBD2
V: TRBV7-2
J: TRBJ2-1

DNA: TGTGCCAGCAGTTCAGCAGGTCAGGGGGGTGAAAAACTGTTTTTT
CDR3: CASSSAGQGGEKLFF
size: few
D: TRBD1
V: TRBV28
J: TRBJ1-4

DNA: TGTGCCAGCATGGGACTAGCGGAGAACACCGGGGAGCTGTTTTTT
CDR3: CASMGLAENTGELFF
size: -
D: TRBD2
V: TRBV6-5
J: TRBJ2-2

DNA: TGTGCCTGGAGTGTTGGAGGGTTTGGACAGCCCCAGCATTTT
CDR3: CAWSVGGFGQPQHF
size: -
D: -
V: TRBV30
J: TRBJ1-5

DNA: TGTGCCAGCAGCCAAGGGTCAGCGAGCGGGGCCAACGTCCTGACTTTC
CDR3: CASSQGSASGANVLTF
size: -
D: -
V: TRBV4-2
J: TRBJ2-6

DNA: TGTGCCAGCAGCAAACGGGACAGCACCGAGCAGTACTTC
CDR3: CASSKRDSTEQYF
size: -
D: -
V: TRBV21-1
J: TRBJ2-7

DNA: TGTGCCAGCAGCCCCGGGACAGCGAACACTGAAGCTTTCTTT
CDR3: CASSPGTANTEAFF
size: -
D: TRBD1
V: TRBV7-2
J: TRBJ1-1

DNA: TGTGCCAGCAGCCAAGAAGAGGGAACGGCCGGGGAGCTGTTTTTT
CDR3: CASSQEEGTAGELFF
size: -
D: -
V: TRBV4-2
J: TRBJ2-2

DNA: TGTGCCTGGAGCCCCCTACAGACCTACAATGAGCAGTTCTTC
CDR3: CAWSPLQTYNEQFF
size: -
D: -
V: TRBV30
J: TRBJ2-1

DNA: TGTGCCAGCAGTTTTAGCGGGAGGGCCCATGAGCAGTTCTTC
CDR3: CASSFSGRAHEQFF
size: -
D: TRBD2
V: TRBV27
J: TRBJ2-1

DNA: TGTGCCAGCAAGACAGGGTTAAATGAAAAACTGTTTTTT
CDR3: CASKTGLNEKLFF
size: -
D: TRBD1
V: TRBV2
J: TRBJ1-4

DNA: TGCGCCAGCAGCTTGGCTGGCGGGAGGGCCAATGAGCAGTTCTTC
CDR3: CASSLAGGRANEQFF
size: -
D: TRBD2
V: TRBV5-1
J: TRBJ2-1

DNA: TGTGCCAGCAGCAAAGTTGGGACAGTAGAGAACACTGAAGCTTTCTTT
CDR3: CASSKVGTVENTEAFF
size: -
D: -
V: TRBV21-1
J: TRBJ1-1

DNA: TGTGCCAGTAGCCCGGACAGGGGGTTTCAGCCCCAGCATTTT
CDR3: CASSPDRGFQPQHF
size: once
D: TRBD1
V: TRBV19
J: TRBJ1-5